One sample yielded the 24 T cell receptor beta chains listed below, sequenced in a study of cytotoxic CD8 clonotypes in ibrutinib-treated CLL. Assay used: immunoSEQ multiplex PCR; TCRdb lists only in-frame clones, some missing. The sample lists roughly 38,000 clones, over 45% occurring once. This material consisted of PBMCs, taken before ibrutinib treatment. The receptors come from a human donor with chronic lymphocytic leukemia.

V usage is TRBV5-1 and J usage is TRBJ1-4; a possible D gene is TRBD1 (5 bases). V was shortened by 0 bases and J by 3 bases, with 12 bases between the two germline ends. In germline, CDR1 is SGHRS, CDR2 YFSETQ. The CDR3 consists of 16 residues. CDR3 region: CASSLDRPAANEKLFF. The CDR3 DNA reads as TGCGCCAGCAGCTTGGACAGGCCGGCGGCTAATGAAAAACTGTTTTTT.

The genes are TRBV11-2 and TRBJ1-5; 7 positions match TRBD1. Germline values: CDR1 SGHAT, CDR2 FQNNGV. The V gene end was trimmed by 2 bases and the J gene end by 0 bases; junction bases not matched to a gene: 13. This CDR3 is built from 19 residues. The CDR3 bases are TGTGCCAGCAGCTTACTTGCAGGGGGTGTCCATAATAGCAATCAGCCCCAGCATTTT. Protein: CASSLLAGGVHNSNQPQHF.

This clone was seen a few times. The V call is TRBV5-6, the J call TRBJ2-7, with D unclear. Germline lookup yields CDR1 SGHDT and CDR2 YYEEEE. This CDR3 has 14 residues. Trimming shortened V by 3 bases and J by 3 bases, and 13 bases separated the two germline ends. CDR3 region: CASSSTRSFYEQYF. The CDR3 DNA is TGTGCCAGCAGCTCCACCCGATCTTTCTACGAGCAGTACTTC.

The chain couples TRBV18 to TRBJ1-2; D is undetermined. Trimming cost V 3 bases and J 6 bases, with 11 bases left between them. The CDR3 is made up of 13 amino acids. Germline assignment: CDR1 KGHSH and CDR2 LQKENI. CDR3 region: CASSPEARNGYTF. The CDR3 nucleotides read TGTGCCAGCTCACCGGAGGCTAGGAATGGCTACACCTTC.

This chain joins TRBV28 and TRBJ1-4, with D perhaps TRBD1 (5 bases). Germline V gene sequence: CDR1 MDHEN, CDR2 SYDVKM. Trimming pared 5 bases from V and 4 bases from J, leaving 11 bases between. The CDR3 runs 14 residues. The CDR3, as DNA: TGTGCCAGCAGTCGTACAGGACTTAATGAAAAACTGTTTTTT. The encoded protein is CASSRTGLNEKLFF.

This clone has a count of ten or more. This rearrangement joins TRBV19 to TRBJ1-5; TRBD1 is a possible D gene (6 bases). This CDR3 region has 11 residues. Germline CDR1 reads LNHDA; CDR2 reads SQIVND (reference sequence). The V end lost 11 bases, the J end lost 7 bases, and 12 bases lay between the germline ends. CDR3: CASGDRQPQHF. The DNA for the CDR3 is TGTGCCTCGGGCGACAGGCAGCCCCAGCATTTT.

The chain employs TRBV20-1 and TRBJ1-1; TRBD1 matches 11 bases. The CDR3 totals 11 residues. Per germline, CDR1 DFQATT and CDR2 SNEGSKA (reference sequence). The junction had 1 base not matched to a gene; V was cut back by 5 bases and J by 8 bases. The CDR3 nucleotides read TGCAGTGCTCGGGACAGGGGGGAAGCTTTCTTT. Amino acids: CSARDRGEAFF.

The CDR3 sequence is CASSRGQGSSGANVLTF. In DNA form, the CDR3 reads TGTGCCAGCAGCCGCGGACAGGGATCCTCTGGGGCCAACGTCCTGACTTTC. The V and J genes are TRBV7-6 and TRBJ2-6; 8 bases map to TRBD1. From germline, CDR1 is SGHVS and CDR2 FNYEAQ. J was trimmed by 0 bases and V by 5 bases; bases with no gene match: 6. CDR3 length: 17 residues.

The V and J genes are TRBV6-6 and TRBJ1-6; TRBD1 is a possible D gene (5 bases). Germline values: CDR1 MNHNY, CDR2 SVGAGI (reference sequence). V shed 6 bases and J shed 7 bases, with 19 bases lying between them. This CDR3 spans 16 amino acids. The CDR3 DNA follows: TGTGCCAGCAGAGCCCGGGGCGGACGGGAAAATTCACCCCTCCACTTT. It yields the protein CASRARGGRENSPLHF.

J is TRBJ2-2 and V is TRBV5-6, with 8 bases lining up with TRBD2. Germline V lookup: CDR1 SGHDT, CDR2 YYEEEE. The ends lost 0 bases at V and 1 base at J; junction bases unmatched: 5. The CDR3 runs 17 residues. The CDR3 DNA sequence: TGTGCCAGCAGCTTGGGAGCGGGGGCTGTGAACACCGGGGAGCTGTTTTTT. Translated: CASSLGAGAVNTGELFF.

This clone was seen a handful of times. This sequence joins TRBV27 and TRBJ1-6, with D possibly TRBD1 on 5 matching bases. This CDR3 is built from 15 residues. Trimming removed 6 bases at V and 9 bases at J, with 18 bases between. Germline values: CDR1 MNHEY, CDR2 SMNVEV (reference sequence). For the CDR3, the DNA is TGTGCCAGCAGCTTAAAGGAACAGAGGGGTTCACCCCTCCACTTT. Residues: CASSLKEQRGSPLHF.

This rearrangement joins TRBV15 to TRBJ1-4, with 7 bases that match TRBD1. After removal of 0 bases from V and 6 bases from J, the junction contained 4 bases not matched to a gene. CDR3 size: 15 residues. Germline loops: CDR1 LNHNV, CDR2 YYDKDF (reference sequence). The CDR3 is CATSREGQGDEKLFF. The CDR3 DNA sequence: TGTGCCACCAGCAGAGAGGGGCAGGGGGATGAAAAACTGTTTTTT.

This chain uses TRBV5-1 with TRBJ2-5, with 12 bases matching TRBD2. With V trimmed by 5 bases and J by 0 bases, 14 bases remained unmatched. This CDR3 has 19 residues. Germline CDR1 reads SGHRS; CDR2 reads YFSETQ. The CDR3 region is CASSVGQGRLAGDQETQYF. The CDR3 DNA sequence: TGCGCCAGCAGTGTTGGACAGGGGAGACTAGCGGGAGACCAAGAGACCCAGTACTTC.

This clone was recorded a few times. CDR3 loop: CASSLAGGAYEQYF. As DNA, the CDR3 is TGTGCCAGCAGCTTAGCGGGGGGCGCGTACGAGCAGTACTTC. The chain combines TRBV7-9 with TRBJ2-7, with D possibly called TRBD1 or TRBD2 (6 bases each). Trimming shortened V by 0 bases and J by 4 bases, and 10 bases separated the two germline ends. This CDR3 is 14 amino acids long. Germline loops: CDR1 SEHNR, CDR2 FQNEAQ (reference sequence).

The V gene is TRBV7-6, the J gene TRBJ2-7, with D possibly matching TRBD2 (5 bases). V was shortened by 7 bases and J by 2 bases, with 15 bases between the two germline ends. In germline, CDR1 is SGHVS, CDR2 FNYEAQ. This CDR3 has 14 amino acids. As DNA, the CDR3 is TGTGCCAGCACCCCAGGACTTCTACCCTACGAGCAGTACTTC. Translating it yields CASTPGLLPYEQYF.

The CDR3 DNA follows: TGTGCCAGCAGTCTAGGGGGGCCCGGGGAGCAGTACTTC. It translates to CASSLGGPGEQYF. The chain combines TRBV6-8 with TRBJ2-7; possibly TRBD1 or TRBD2 for D (6 bases each). Trimming removed 5 bases at V and 7 bases at J, with 15 bases between. This CDR3 has 13 residues. CDR1 is MNHGY, CDR2 SAAAGT, per germline.

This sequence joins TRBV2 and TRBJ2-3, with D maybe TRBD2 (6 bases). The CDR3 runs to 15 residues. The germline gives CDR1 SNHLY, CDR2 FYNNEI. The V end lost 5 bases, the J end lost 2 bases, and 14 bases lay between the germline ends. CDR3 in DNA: TGTGCCAGCAGTCGGTCTAGCGCGACCACAGATACGCAGTATTTT. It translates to CASSRSSATTDTQYF.

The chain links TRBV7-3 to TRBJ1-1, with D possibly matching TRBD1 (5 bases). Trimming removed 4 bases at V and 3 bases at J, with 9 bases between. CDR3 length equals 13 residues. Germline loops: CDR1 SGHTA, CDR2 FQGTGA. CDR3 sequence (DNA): TGTGCCAGCAGCTCGACAGAGGACACTGAAGCTTTCTTT. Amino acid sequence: CASSSTEDTEAFF.

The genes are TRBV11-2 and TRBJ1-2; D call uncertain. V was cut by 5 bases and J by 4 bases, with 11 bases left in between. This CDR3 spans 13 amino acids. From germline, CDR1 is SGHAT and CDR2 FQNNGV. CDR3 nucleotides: TGTGCCAGCAGCCACGACTTTTCCTATGGCTACACCTTC. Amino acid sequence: CASSHDFSYGYTF.

The CDR3 protein is CAWSVRPRGLAGKETQYF. The CDR3, as DNA: TGTGCCTGGAGTGTCCGACCTCGGGGGCTAGCGGGGAAAGAGACCCAGTACTTC. The V and J genes are TRBV30 and TRBJ2-5, with 9 bases identical to TRBD2. Germline V CDR1 and CDR2: GTSNPN, SVGIG (reference sequence). After removal of 0 bases from V and 3 bases from J, the junction contained 14 bases not matched to a gene. The CDR3 extends over 18 amino acids.

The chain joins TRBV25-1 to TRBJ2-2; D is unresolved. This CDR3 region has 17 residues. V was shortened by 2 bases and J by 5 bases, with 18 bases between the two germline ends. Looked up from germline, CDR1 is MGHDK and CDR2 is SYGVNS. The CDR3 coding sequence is TGTGCCAGCAGTGAAGGGTTGGTAGGGCGTTGGACCGGGGAGCTGTTTTTT. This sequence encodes CASSEGLVGRWTGELFF.

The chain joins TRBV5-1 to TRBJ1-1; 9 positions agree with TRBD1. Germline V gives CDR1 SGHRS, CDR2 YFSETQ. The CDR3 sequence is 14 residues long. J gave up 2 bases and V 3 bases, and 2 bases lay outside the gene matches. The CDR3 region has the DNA TGCGCCAGCAGCTGGGACAGGGTAAACACTGAAGCTTTCTTT. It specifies CASSWDRVNTEAFF.

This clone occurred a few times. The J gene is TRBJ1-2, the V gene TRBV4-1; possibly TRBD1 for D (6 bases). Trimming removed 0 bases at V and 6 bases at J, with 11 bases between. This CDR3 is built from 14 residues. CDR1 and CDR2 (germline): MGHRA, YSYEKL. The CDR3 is CASSQEGQNNGYTF. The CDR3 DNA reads TGCGCCAGCAGCCAAGAAGGACAGAATAATGGCTACACCTTC.

The CDR3 region has the DNA TGTGCCAGCAGTTTCAGAGGGTTTGATTCACCCCTCCACTTT. Encoded protein: CASSFRGFDSPLHF. This chain connects TRBV28 to TRBJ1-6; D remains unclear. This CDR3 is built from 14 residues. The V and J ends lost 3 bases and 8 bases respectively, with 11 bases between them. Germline assignment: CDR1 MDHEN and CDR2 SYDVKM.